This T cell receptor beta chain is drawn from a study of blood T cell repertoires in COVID-19. The overall study: The United States, Italy and Spain were the sources of the acute and convalescent COVID-19 samples. The cDNA or gDNA used as material had been derived from T cells, B-cell-depleted T cells, or PBMCs.

Trimming pared 6 bases from V and 2 bases from J, leaving 14 bases between. The CDR3 sequence is 15 residues long. Germline V lookup: CDR1 LNHDA, CDR2 SQIVND (reference sequence). Clones were sequenced by immunoSEQ multiplex PCR, and TCRdb holds only the in-frame ones, with some missing. The data show 60,000 to 95,000 clones, with about nine tenths seen just once and around 6.7% held by the top ten. The source is a woman aged 45-65 years with acute or convalescent COVID-19. The specimen was peripheral blood. The chain couples TRBV19 to TRBJ1-3, with D possibly being TRBD1 (6 bases). The CDR3, as DNA: TGTGCCAGTAGGGGAAACAGGGACCCTGGAAACACCATATATTTT. Translation: CASRGNRDPGNTIYF.